This is a list of T cell receptor beta chains from one sample in a study of CD8 T cells in ankylosing spondylitis. Using its own MiXCR run on the 5' RACE reads, TCRdb lists one record per CDR3 protein. There are around 890,000 distinct CDR3 sequences in the sample; approximately 12% occur only once, and approximately 0.51% lies in the top ten. The specimen was blood, either unsorted or a sorted T cell fraction (not recorded which). The origin of the receptors is a male donor with ankylosing spondylitis. Both conserved end residues are part of each CDR3. Each record gives: D gene, clone size, J gene, V gene, CDR3 DNA, CDR3 protein. The D gene is left open where the match is weak. Clone size is given for some rows only: seen once, a few or many times, or a class if the clone is expanded.

>TRBD2|many|TRBJ2-5|TRBV10-3
TGTGCCAGCGCTCCATTACTAGCGGAAGAGACCCAGTACTTC
CASAPLLAEETQYF
>-|-|TRBJ2-1|TRBV11-2
TGTGCCAGCAGCTTAATCTTGTCGCTTGCTTTCCCTACGACACACAATGAGCAGTTCTTC
CASSLILSLAFPTTHNEQFF
>TRBD1|few|TRBJ2-7|TRBV5-1
TGCGCCAGCAGCCCGGACAGGGTGAGTCGCGAGCAGTACTTC
CASSPDRVSREQYF
>TRBD1|-|TRBJ1-2|TRBV10-1
TGCGCCAGCAAGGGACAGAGCTATGGCTACACCTTC
CASKGQSYGYTF
>TRBD1|-|TRBJ1-4|TRBV20-1
TGCAGTGCCAGGACAGGTTCGCGCGAAAAACTGTTTTTT
CSARTGSREKLFF
>-|-|TRBJ1-6|TRBV7-9
TGTGCCAGCAGCTTCACAGCATATAATTCACCCCTCCACTTT
CASSFTAYNSPLHF
>TRBD1|few|TRBJ1-4|TRBV20-1
TGCAGTGCTAGAGAGGGGACAGGGGTGGGAAAACTGTTTTTT
CSAREGTGVGKLFF
>TRBD1|few|TRBJ2-2|TRBV6-4
TGTGCCAGCAGTGGACAGGGGGCGACCGGGGAGCTGTTTTTT
CASSGQGATGELFF
>TRBD1|many|TRBJ1-5|TRBV12-3/TRBV12-4
TGTGCCAGCAGCGACAGGGAGAGACAGCCCCAGCATTTT
CASSDRERQPQHF
>-|few|TRBJ2-3|TRBV20-1
TGCAGTGCCCCCCGGGACCCAGGCACAGATACGCAGTATTTT
CSAPRDPGTDTQYF
>-|few|TRBJ2-7|TRBV5-1
TGCGCCAGCAGCTTGGCACCCTCACTTTCCTACGAGCAGTACTTC
CASSLAPSLSYEQYF
>-|many|TRBJ2-3|TRBV29-1
TGCAGCGTCGCGAGGGACAGCACAGATACGCAGTATTTT
CSVARDSTDTQYF
>-|many|TRBJ2-5|TRBV2
TGTGCCAGCAGTGGGACCTCTATAGTGAAGACCCAGTACTTC
CASSGTSIVKTQYF
>TRBD1|-|TRBJ2-3|TRBV10-2
TGCGCCAGCAGTGGGCCGGGACAGAAGGGCTTTGGTACGCAGTATTTT
CASSGPGQKGFGTQYF
>-|many|TRBJ1-4|TRBV15
TGTGCCACCAGCCTACTTGTGACGAATGAAAAACTGTTTTTT
CATSLLVTNEKLFF
>-|once|TRBJ1-2|TRBV28
TGTGCCAGCAGTAGCCCCTCAGTGGGCGATCTCCCCTATGGCTACACCTTC
CASSSPSVGDLPYGYTF
>-|many|TRBJ1-4|TRBV20-1
TGCAGTGCTAGAGAGGTAGTTGGTGAAAAACTGTTTTTT
CSAREVVGEKLFF
>-|-|TRBJ2-1|TRBV12-3/TRBV12-4
TGTGCCAGCAGTTTAGGGGTAAGCCTCAATGAGCAGTTCTTC
CASSLGVSLNEQFF
>TRBD2|-|TRBJ2-1|TRBV30
TGTGCCTGGGGGCGGGAGAGCTCCTACAATGAGCAGTTCTTC
CAWGRESSYNEQFF
>-|few|TRBJ2-7|TRBV28
TGTGCCAGCAGCCGGGTGGGGGATTACGACGAGCAGTACTTC
CASSRVGDYDEQYF
>-|-|TRBJ2-7|TRBV20-1
TGCAGTGCCCCCTACTCGACAAGGCACTACGAGCAGTACTTC
CSAPYSTRHYEQYF
>-|few|TRBJ2-7|TRBV29-1
TGCAGCGTCCTGCGGGACACGTCCTACGAGCAGTACTTC
CSVLRDTSYEQYF
>TRBD1|few|TRBJ2-7|TRBV12-3/TRBV12-4
TGTGCCAGCAGACAGGGGTCTTACTCCTACGAGCAGTACTTC
CASRQGSYSYEQYF
>-|-|TRBJ1-1|TRBV12-3/TRBV12-4
TGTGCCAGCAGACGAGGACTGCTAACTCGCGAAGCTTTCTTT
CASRRGLLTREAFF
>-|-|TRBJ2-2|TRBV6-5
TGTGCCAGCAGTTTCTCCGGGTTCAACACCGGGGAGCTGTTTTTT
CASSFSGFNTGELFF
>-|few|TRBJ2-6|TRBV11-2
TGTGCCAGCAGCTTGGACCTTAGCTCTGGGGCCAACGTCCTGACTTTC
CASSLDLSSGANVLTF
>-|-|TRBJ2-1|TRBV5-1
TGCGCCAGCAGCTTGGAAAAGAATGAGCAGTTCTTC
CASSLEKNEQFF
>-|-|TRBJ2-5|TRBV6-5
TGTGCCAGCAGTTACCAGGGATCGGAGACCCAGTACTTC
CASSYQGSETQYF